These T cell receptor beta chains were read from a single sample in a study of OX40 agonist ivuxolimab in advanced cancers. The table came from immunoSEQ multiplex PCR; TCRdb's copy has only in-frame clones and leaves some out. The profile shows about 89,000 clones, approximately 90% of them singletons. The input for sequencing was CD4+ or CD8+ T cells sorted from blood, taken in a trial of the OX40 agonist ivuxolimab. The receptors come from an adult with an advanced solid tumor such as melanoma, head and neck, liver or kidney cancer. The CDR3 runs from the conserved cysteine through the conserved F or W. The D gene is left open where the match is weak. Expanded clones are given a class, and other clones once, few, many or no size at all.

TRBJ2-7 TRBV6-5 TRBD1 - TGTGCCAGCAGCCGGGACAGGGGAGCCTACGAGCAGTACTTC CASSRDRGAYEQYF
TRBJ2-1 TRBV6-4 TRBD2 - TGTGCCAGCAGTGGGACTAGCGGGGGGGCCGGGTCCTACAATGAGCAGTTCTTC CASSGTSGGAGSYNEQFF
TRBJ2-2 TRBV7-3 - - TGTGCCAGCGGGCAGGGGAGCACCGGGGAGCTGTTTTTT CASGQGSTGELFF
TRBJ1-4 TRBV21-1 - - TGTGCCAGCAGCTTTTCGTTACCCTCCTTCATGGCAACTAATGAAAAACTGTTTTTT CASSFSLPSFMATNEKLFF
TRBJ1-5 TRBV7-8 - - TGTGCCAGCAGCTTAGGTCGGCAGCTCAATCAGCCCCAGCATTTT CASSLGRQLNQPQHF
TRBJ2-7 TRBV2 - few TGTGCCAGCAGCCAAGTCGACGAGCAGTACTTC CASSQVDEQYF
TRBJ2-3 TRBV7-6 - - TGTGCCAGCAGCCTCACTGGGGCGGGACAGACGTCAGATACGCAGTATTTT CASSLTGAGQTSDTQYF
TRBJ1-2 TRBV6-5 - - TGTGCCAGCAGTTACCCTCAGGGTTTTGGCTACACCTTC CASSYPQGFGYTF
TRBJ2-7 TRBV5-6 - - TGTGCCAGCAGCTCGGGGCGTAGGGGGGGATCCTACGAGCAGTACTTC CASSSGRRGGSYEQYF
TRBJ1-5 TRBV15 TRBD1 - TGTGCCACCAGCAGAGTACAGGGGCAACAGCCCCAGCATTTT CATSRVQGQQPQHF
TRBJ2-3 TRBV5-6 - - TGTGCCAGCAGAACTGGGGCGGGCAGTATGTTTGATACGCAGTATTTT CASRTGAGSMFDTQYF
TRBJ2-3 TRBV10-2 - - TGCGCCAGCGGCCTTAGGTCAGATACGCAGTATTTT CASGLRSDTQYF
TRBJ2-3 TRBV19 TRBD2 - TGTGCCAGTAGGCTAGCGGCAGTTGTAGATACGCAGTATTTT CASRLAAVVDTQYF
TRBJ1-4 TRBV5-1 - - - CASSSSGSGEKLFF
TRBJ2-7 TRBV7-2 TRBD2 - TGTGCCAGCGAGAGCGGGAGTGAGACCTACGAGCAGTACTTC CASESGSETYEQYF
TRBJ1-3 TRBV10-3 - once TGTGCCATCAGTGATAATCGCAACACCATATATTTT CAISDNRNTIYF
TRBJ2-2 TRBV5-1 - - TGCGCCAGCAGCTTGGAGCTCAGTGTGAAGGGAACCGGGGAGCTGTTTTTT CASSLELSVKGTGELFF
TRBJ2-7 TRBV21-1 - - TGTGCCAGCGCCCCCTACGAGCAGTACTTC CASAPYEQYF
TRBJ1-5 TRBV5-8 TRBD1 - TGTGCCAGCAGACCGGGACAGGGACTTCAGCCCCAGCATTTT CASRPGQGLQPQHF
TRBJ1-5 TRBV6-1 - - TGTGCCAGCAGTGAAGGAGGGTACAATCAGCCCCAGCATTTT CASSEGGYNQPQHF
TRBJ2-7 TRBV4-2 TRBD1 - TGTGCCAGCAGCCGGGGACAGGGGGCGGACGAGCAGTACTTC CASSRGQGADEQYF
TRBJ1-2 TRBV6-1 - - TGTGCCAGCAGCCCCGGGCTTCGGGACTATGGCTACACCTTC CASSPGLRDYGYTF
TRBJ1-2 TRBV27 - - TGTGCCAGCAGTTTAGGGGAGGCAGGGGCGGGGGGCTACACCTTC CASSLGEAGAGGYTF
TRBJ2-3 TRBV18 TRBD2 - TGTGCCAGCTCCCGGACTAGCGGGGGGTCTAGCACAGATACGCAGTATTTT CASSRTSGGSSTDTQYF
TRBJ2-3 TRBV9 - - TGTGCCAGCAGCGTAGAGCAGAATCGAGATACGCAGTATTTT CASSVEQNRDTQYF
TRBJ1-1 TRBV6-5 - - TGTGCCAGCAGTTACGGGCTCGGAGGGCGGGGAGCTTTCTTT CASSYGLGGRGAFF
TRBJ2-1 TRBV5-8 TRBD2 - TGTGCCGGTACCGGCGGGGGAGGCTCCTACAATGAGCAGTTCTTC CAGTGGGGSYNEQFF
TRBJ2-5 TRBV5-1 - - TGCGCCAGCAGCGCGACAGGAGGAGAGACCCAGTACTTC CASSATGGETQYF
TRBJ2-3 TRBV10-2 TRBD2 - TGCGCCAGCAGTGAGTCGGCGGGGGGAACAGATACGCAGTATTTT CASSESAGGTDTQYF
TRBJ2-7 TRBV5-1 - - TGCGCCAGCAGCCCCGAGGGTCAAGCCTACGAGCAGTACTTC CASSPEGQAYEQYF
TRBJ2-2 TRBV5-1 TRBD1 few TGCGCCAGCAGCTTGGGACCGACAGGGGGCGCCCCCACCGGGGAGCTGTTTTTT CASSLGPTGGAPTGELFF
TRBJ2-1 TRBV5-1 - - TGCGCCAGCAGCTCTGACGGTTCGGGGCGGAATGAGCAGTTCTTC CASSSDGSGRNEQFF
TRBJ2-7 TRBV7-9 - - TGTGCCAGCAGCTCCCCAGCGGAGTCCTACGAGCAGTACTTC CASSSPAESYEQYF
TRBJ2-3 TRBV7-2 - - TGTGCCAGCAGCCCTTATTCAGATACGCAGTATTTT CASSPYSDTQYF
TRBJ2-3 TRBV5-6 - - TGTGCCAGCAGCTCGGGCGGCACAGATACGCAGTATTTT CASSSGGTDTQYF
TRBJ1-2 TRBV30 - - TGTGCCTGGAGTGTACCGGGGGGCCGGCGCTATGGCTACACCTTC CAWSVPGGRRYGYTF
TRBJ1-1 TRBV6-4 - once TGTGCCAGCAGTGAACAGGAGAACACTGAAGCTTTCTTT CASSEQENTEAFF
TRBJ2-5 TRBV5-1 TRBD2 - TGCGCCAGCAGCTTGGATGGACTAGCGGGTGTCCTCGAGACCCAGTACTTC CASSLDGLAGVLETQYF
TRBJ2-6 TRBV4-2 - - TGTGCCAGCAGCCAACCTCAACTAGGTGCCCTGGGCTCTGGGGCCAACGTCCTGACTTTC CASSQPQLGALGSGANVLTF
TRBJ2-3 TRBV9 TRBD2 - TGTGCCAGCAGCGTAGAGAGCGGGGGCCTCACAGATACGCAGTATTTT CASSVESGGLTDTQYF
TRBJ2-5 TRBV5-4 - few TGTGCCAGCAGCTTGGCCGGACTAGGGGGGGAGACCCAGTACTTC CASSLAGLGGETQYF
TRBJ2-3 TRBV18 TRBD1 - TGTGCCAGCTCCAGGAGGTCTGACGGGACAGGGTACACAGATACGCAGTATTTT CASSRRSDGTGYTDTQYF
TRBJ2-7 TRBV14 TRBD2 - TGTGCCAGCAGCCAAGTTTTAGCGGGGGCTCACGAGCAGTACTTC CASSQVLAGAHEQYF
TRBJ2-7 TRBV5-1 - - TGCGCCAGCAGCACCGGTCCCTACGAGCAGTACTTC CASSTGPYEQYF
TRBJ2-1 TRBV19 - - TGTGCCAGTAGTCGCTCCTACAATGAGCAGTTCTTC CASSRSYNEQFF
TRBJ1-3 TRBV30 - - TGTGCCTGGAGCCCGAAGGACACCATATATTTT CAWSPKDTIYF
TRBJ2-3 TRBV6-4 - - TGTGCCAGCAGTGACCCGAGGTGGGGGCATACGCAGTATTTT CASSDPRWGHTQYF
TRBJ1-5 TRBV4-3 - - TGCGCCAGCAGCCAAGATCCGCGTCAGCCCCAGCATTTT CASSQDPRQPQHF
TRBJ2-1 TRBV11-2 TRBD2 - TGTGCCAGCAGCTCATCAAAATTAGCGGGGGGGATCAATGAGCAGTTCTTC CASSSSKLAGGINEQFF
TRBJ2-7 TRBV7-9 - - TGTGCCAGCAGTCAACTAGCAAACGAGCAGTACTTC CASSQLANEQYF